This T cell receptor (beta chain) was recovered during a study of blood T cell repertoires in COVID-19. For the study at large: Donors in the United States, Italy and Spain gave samples during acute or convalescent COVID-19. T cells, B-cell-depleted T cells, or PBMCs supplied cDNA or gDNA.

This clone showed up just a few times. Methods used by the authors: Quantification of nucleated cells was approximated via reference gene primer amplification. TCRdb keeps only in-frame clones here, not all; method: immunoSEQ multiplex PCR. D and trimming were read from the DNA, whereas the V and J calls and clone size are those reported in that table. The sample consists of more than 80,000 clones, about 83% of them appearing once. This clonotype was obtained from a woman in her seventies with acute or convalescent COVID-19. What was sequenced was peripheral blood.

In nucleotides, the CDR3 is TGTGCCTGGAGTTGGAGCTCGGGGAAAGCTTTCTTT. Protein product: CAWSWSSGKAFF. The rearrangement uses TRBV30 and TRBJ1-1, with D unresolved. The CDR3 loop spans 12 amino acids. The V end was cut by 2 bases, the J end by 9 bases, with 13 bases between. Germline CDR1 GTSNPN, CDR2 SVGIG (reference sequence). Supplemented by reference TRBV30 and TRBJ1-1, the full variable domain reads SQTIHQWPATLVQPVGSPLSLECTVEGTSNPNLYWYRQAAGRGLQLLFYSVGIGQISSEVPQNLSASRPQDRQFILSSKKLLLSDSGFYLCAWSWSSGKAFFGQGTRLTVV.